Presented here are 15 T cell receptor beta chains from one specimen sequenced in a study of OX40 agonist ivuxolimab in advanced cancers. Assay used: immunoSEQ multiplex PCR; TCRdb lists only in-frame clones, some missing. Among tens of thousands of clones listed, 80% to 95% were seen once. Sequencing was performed on CD4+ or CD8+ T cells sorted from blood, taken in a trial of the OX40 agonist ivuxolimab. These receptors all stem from an adult with an advanced solid tumor such as melanoma, head and neck, liver or kidney cancer.

This chain joins TRBV6-6 and TRBJ2-5; TRBD1 or TRBD2 may be the D gene (6 bases each). Germline-derived CDR1 and CDR2 are MNHNY and SVGAGI (reference sequence). The CDR3 totals 16 residues. V was trimmed by 3 bases and J by 0 bases, leaving 14 bases between them. CDR3 region: CASSYKGGEYQETQYF. For the CDR3, the DNA is TGTGCCAGCAGTTATAAGGGGGGCGAGTACCAAGAGACCCAGTACTTC.

The chain has TRBV6-5 and TRBJ2-7; unclear D gene. The CDR3 contains 14 residues. CDR1 is MNHEY, CDR2 SVGAGI, per germline. V was shortened by 0 bases and J by 4 bases, with 10 bases between the two germline ends. The CDR3: CASSYSGPKYEQYF. In DNA form, the CDR3 reads TGTGCCAGCAGTTACTCCGGACCAAAATACGAGCAGTACTTC.

This rearrangement joins TRBV25-1 to TRBJ1-2; D is uncertain. Trimming removed 1 base at V and 3 bases at J, with 6 bases between. This CDR3 comprises 13 residues. Germline lookup yields CDR1 MGHDK and CDR2 SYGVNS. The CDR3 DNA reads as TGTGCCAGCAGTGAATTAGGGTACTATGGCTACACCTTC. Its translation is CASSELGYYGYTF.

The CDR3 sequence: CASSYGTGTYEQYF. In nucleotides, the CDR3 is TGTGCCAGCAGCTACGGGACAGGGACCTACGAGCAGTACTTC. V and J are TRBV5-8 and TRBJ2-7; 9 bases align to TRBD1. CDR1 and CDR2 (germline): SGHTS, YDEGEE. This CDR3 contains 14 residues. V trimming: 3 bases; J trimming: 2 bases; junction bases outside the gene matches: 3.

V gene TRBV6-5 combines with J gene TRBJ2-2; 7 bases align to TRBD1. Germline assignment: CDR1 MNHEY and CDR2 SVGAGI. The V segment lost 5 bases and the J segment 6 bases; nucleotides outside the gene matches: 6. The CDR3 sequence is 14 residues long. CDR3 sequence: CASSGQVKAGELFF. CDR3 in DNA: TGTGCCAGCAGTGGACAGGTTAAGGCCGGGGAGCTGTTTTTT.

This clone has just one count. This chain connects TRBV7-9 to TRBJ1-1; D is unresolved. The CDR3 consists of 13 residues. Germline CDR1 and CDR2: SEHNR and FQNEAQ (reference sequence). Between the trimmed V and J ends, which lost 3 bases and 2 bases, there was a span of 7 bases. The CDR3 loop is CASSFDLNTEAFF. The CDR3, as DNA: TGTGCCAGCAGCTTCGACCTAAACACTGAAGCTTTCTTT.

DNA of the CDR3: TGTGCCTGGACTGAACTAGCGGATAGCACAGATACGCAGTATTTT. Its translation: CAWTELADSTDTQYF. This rearrangement joins TRBV30 to TRBJ2-3, with 8 nucleotides matching TRBD2. The CDR3 has 15 amino acids. Germline V lookup: CDR1 GTSNPN, CDR2 SVGIG (reference sequence). With V trimmed by 4 bases and J by 0 bases, 6 bases remained unmatched.

The chain recombines TRBV6-6 with TRBJ1-2; the D is unclear. Trimming stripped 0 bases from V and 5 bases from J, with 16 bases between. Per the germline V gene, CDR1 is MNHNY and CDR2 is SVGAGI (reference sequence). The CDR3 sequence is 16 residues long. Here the CDR3 DNA reads TGTGCCAGCAGTTACTCGGCAGAGGGTATCGTGTATGGCTACACCTTC. It specifies CASSYSAEGIVYGYTF.

V is TRBV27 and J is TRBJ2-7; tentative D call: TRBD2 (5 bases). V was pared by 4 bases and J by 0 bases, with 10 bases between. The CDR3 has 14 residues. Germline loops: CDR1 MNHEY, CDR2 SMNVEV (reference sequence). In DNA form, the CDR3 reads TGTGCCAGCAGTTCGAACGGGGACTCCTACGAGCAGTACGTC. Translated, it gives CASSSNGDSYEQYV.

This chain links TRBV6-5 with TRBJ2-3; maybe TRBD1 (6 bases). The CDR3 loop spans 16 amino acids. V was pared by 0 bases and J by 4 bases, with 14 bases between. The germline V gene encodes CDR1 MNHEY and CDR2 SVGAGI. For the CDR3, the DNA is TGTGCCAGCAGTTACTCAGGCGCCAGGGGACCAGATACGCAGTATTTT. Amino acid sequence: CASSYSGARGPDTQYF.

The count of this clone is one. CDR3 amino acids: CASSFPAPDLSSYNEQFF. The CDR3 DNA sequence: TGTGCCAGCAGCTTCCCTGCCCCAGATCTTAGCTCCTACAATGAGCAGTTCTTC. The rearrangement joins TRBV7-9 to TRBJ2-1; D call uncertain. CDR1 SEHNR and CDR2 FQNEAQ come from the germline V gene (reference sequence). V shed 3 bases and J shed 0 bases, with 18 bases lying between them. The CDR3 consists of 18 residues.

This clone occurred a few times. J is TRBJ1-1 and V is TRBV19; TRBD1 might be the D (6 bases). V was clipped by 7 bases and J by 4 bases, with 16 bases between them. CDR3 length: 14 amino acids. Germline CDR1 reads LNHDA; CDR2 reads SQIVND (reference sequence). The CDR3, as DNA: TGTGCCAGTAACGAGGGTGGAGGGGGCACTGAAGCTTTCTTT. This codes for CASNEGGGGTEAFF. The full variable domain, with the rest looked up from reference TRBV19 and TRBJ1-1, is DGGITQSPKYLFRKEGQNVTLSCEQNLNHDAMYWYRQDPGQGLRLIYYSQIVNDFQKGDIAEGYSVSREKKESFPLTVTSAQKNPTAFYLCASNEGGGGTEAFFGQGTRLTVV.

The chain is built from TRBV19 and TRBJ1-1; tentative D call: TRBD1 (5 bases). V was clipped by 1 base and J by 2 bases, with 8 bases between them. CDR1 is LNHDA, CDR2 SQIVND, per germline (reference sequence). There are 14 residues in the CDR3. DNA of the CDR3: TGTGCCAGTAGTATAGCCGACAGCAACACTGAAGCTTTCTTT. Its translation is CASSIADSNTEAFF.

The chain uses TRBV5-1 and TRBJ1-2, with D uncertain. The CDR3 consists of 15 residues. Trimming pared 2 bases from V and 0 bases from J, leaving 11 bases between. Germline V lookup: CDR1 SGHRS, CDR2 YFSETQ. The DNA of the CDR3 is TGCGCCAGCAGCTTAAACAGTGCCTCTAACTATGGCTACACCTTC. It is translated as CASSLNSASNYGYTF.

V is TRBV7-6 and J is TRBJ2-1; 7 bases are a match to TRBD2. CDR1 and CDR2 (germline): SGHVS, FNYEAQ. CDR3 length: 15 amino acids. The V gene end was trimmed by 1 base and the J gene end by 4 bases; junction bases not matched to a gene: 4. CDR3: CASSLGGGSYNEQFF. DNA for the CDR3: TGTGCCAGCAGCTTAGGGGGAGGGTCTTACAATGAGCAGTTCTTC.